This T cell receptor (beta chain) was captured by sequencing in a study of T cell responses to AZD1222 COVID-19 vaccine. Study findings and constraints: When two AZD1222 doses had been given, Spike-specific TCR breadth and depth rose. Across the whole spike, CD4 TCRs peaked at regions 160-218 and 743-854. It should be noted that donors were predominantly white British and more often female, and clonal diversity was possibly underestimated. Nearly half of spike-specific TCRs reportedly target variant regions that are unmutated in the B.1.351 and B.1.1.7 variants.

Here immunoSEQ multiplex PCR was the method, and the copy in TCRdb shows in-frame clones only, minus some. This sample has about 140,000 clones, with just over 90% found just once. Note on this clone: The antigen is unknown.

Germline lookup yields CDR1 MDHEN and CDR2 SYDVKM. The CDR3 has 12 residues. V was trimmed by 6 bases and J by 1 base, leaving 6 bases between them. The clonotype originates from an adult in good health. The specimen comprised peripheral blood, sampled on day 0 of MenACWY control vaccination. This rearrangement joins TRBV28 to TRBJ1-1; D gene unclear. The CDR3 loop reads CASREQNTEAFF. The CDR3 region has the DNA TGTGCCAGCAGGGAACAGAACACTGAAGCTTTCTTT.